The source of this T cell receptor (beta chain) is a study of T cells after yellow fever vaccination. Study-wide points: Clones from primary vaccination mostly reappeared after the booster (roughly 97% CD4, about 88% CD8). Researchers noted that a small share of clonotypes showed up in both CD4 and CD8 compartments. Researchers report a weaker secondary response that nonetheless peaked faster, day 5 versus 15.

This clonotype was detected only a few times. Its antigen remains unknown. The CDR3 is 14 residues long. Trimming took off 3 bases at V and 2 bases at J, with 10 bases between the two ends. They built TCR cDNA with 5'RACE template switching, a step that put in a universal primer site and UMIs. Each CDR3 protein is one row after TCRdb ran MiXCR on the 5' RACE reads. The table includes around 500,000 distinct CDR3 sequences, roughly a fifth detected once. This TCR was sampled from a man younger than 35 who received the YFV17D yellow fever vaccine. The starting material was PBMCs, obtained about 21 days after the first yellow fever vaccination. The chain links TRBV12-3 or TRBV12-4 to TRBJ1-1; D remains ambiguous. The CDR3 nucleotides are TGTGCCAGCAGTTTGTCAGAGATCAACACTGAAGCTTTCTTT. As protein: CASSLSEINTEAFF.